The text below deals with one T cell receptor beta chain. Its antigen remains undetermined. No base qualities exist here, and no much larger clone lies one base off it. The library was built by means of 5' RACE. These reads were obtained on an Illumina HiSeq 2500. A second PCR of roughly 7 to 11 cycles was performed with a sample-barcoded 5' primer and a J-beta primer mix. A unique molecular identifier was introduced onto each TCR beta cDNA molecule by a template-switch 5' adaptor carrying 12 random nucleotides. At least 2.5 million CDR3-containing paired-end reads were obtained from each sample. All of the RNA was converted into first-strand cDNA using the Mint cDNA synthesis kit, with a TRBC-specific oligonucleotide serving as the primer. After uracil-DNA glycosylase treatment, a first 18-cycle PCR used universal primers M1SS and BC2_uni_R on all cDNA. The original methods were these. Normalization of each sample was performed by random selection of 1 million high-quality reads, each carrying a distinct molecular identifier. Reads with shared molecular identifiers were discarded instead of being binned into consensus sequences. MiTCR, with a Q25 quality threshold and the strictest error-elimination algorithm, was used for CDR3 identification, clonotype clustering and error correction. A nonparametric unseen species model using Euler transformation provided a lower-bound estimate of total TCR beta diversity. TCRdb's own reprocessing of the public reads used fastp at Q25 and MiXCR and kept productive beta chains. Rows merge per CDR3 protein into single entries with the most common DNA and genes. These V and J calls are TCRdb output, not the study's own analysis. Present in this sample are around 700,000 distinct CDR3 sequences, just under 25% of which were seen just once. The top ten constitute 9.4% of the sample.

Donors were a few dozen systemically healthy Caucasian individuals from Russia aged 6 to 90 years. Approximately 10 milliliters of peripheral blood were collected from each donor into EDTA-treated Vacutainer tubes. Ficoll-Paque density-gradient centrifugation was used to isolate PBMCs, with at least 7 million per sample. Trizol reagent was used to extract total RNA from the PBMCs, yielding at least 6 micrograms per sample. The percentages of naive CD45RAhigh/CD27high T cells were determined by flow cytometry on a PBMC aliquot from every donor. For this chain, trimming is 6 bases at the V end and 5 bases at the J end, and the number of junction bases without a gene match is 6. The CDR3 runs 13 amino acids, cysteine and phenylalanine included. Of all the DNA, just the CDR3 is kept, 39 bases in frame from base 1. CDR1 SGHDN and CDR2 FVKESK were looked up in the germline V gene. The sample belongs to a study of blood T cells in healthy people across ages (dated by TCRdb to about 2015). Regarding the complete study: Template switching captured roughly one uniquely barcoded TCR beta cDNA molecule per two T cells in model experiments. Donors were grouped into four age groups: young (average roughly 15 years), middle-aged (39), aged (around 60) and long-lived (about 90). The study analyzed two additional independent replicas of 1 million unique cDNA reads from the same blood draw for two donors, one aged 18 to 29 and one aged 80 or older. Age-related changes in TCR beta repertoire diversity were measured in the study by deep sequencing normalized with unique cDNA molecular identifiers.

What the work shows at the level of the full study, not this receptor alone: Compared with the aged group, the long-lived group had more naive CD4+ T cells, fewer expanded clones and increased TCR diversity, a pattern suggesting age selection. Estimates of total diversity based on one million sequenced T cells were regarded as lower bounds and as underestimates. As age increased, observed TCR beta diversity per million T cells dropped in a roughly linear way, and a significant reduction was already evident by age 40. Since profiling was done on bulk unsorted PBMCs, naive and antigen-experienced compartments could not be conclusively compared. Because donor CMV infection status was unknown, age-related changes in expanded clonotypes were potentially confounded. A strong correlation was found between observed TCR beta diversity and the percentage of naive T cells measured by flow cytometry.

The data were also submitted as part of a second study, on T cells of mothers and their children. The second paper further reports: Nine systemically healthy Caucasian individuals served as donors, namely three mothers together with their six children. cDNA synthesis consumed the entire amount of extracted RNA, loaded at about 1.5 ug RNA in each 15 ul reaction. Sample barcodes and 2-4 random nucleotides were added via the M1S primer in the second PCR. Over 9.5 million TCR beta CDR3 reads were obtained for each mother, and some 3 million reads were obtained for each child. Thymic selection shapes the output of TCR recombination in a similar way in related and unrelated pairs, and inherited differences have a minor effect. Normalized repertoire overlap was always slightly but never significantly higher in related than unrelated mother-child pairs. No persistent microchimeric T cell clones were detected, at a sensitivity of roughly 99 clones per million clonotypes. To look for features that set related mother-child pairs apart from unrelated individuals, the researchers ran deep NGS to compare the TCR beta repertoires of mothers and children. On average, the children were approximately 12 +/- 4 years old, while the mothers were roughly 36 +/- 4 years old. After adapter ligation was performed with NEBNext reagents, the libraries were sequenced on an Illumina HiSeq 2000 with 100+100 nt paired-end reads. To prevent cross-contamination, the mother and child libraries were prepared one month apart and sequenced in separate runs. For each donor, somewhere between roughly 450,000 and 2,200,000 distinct TCR beta clonotypes were identified. Naive TCR beta clonotypes were estimated from low-frequency clonotypes matched to each donor's FACS-determined naive share, without sorting.

The sequenced material came from blood. The chain links TRBV14 with TRBJ2-7; 8 junctional bases match TRBD1. This TCR derives from a boy younger than 18 in good health. The bases are TGTGCCAGCAGGCACCAGGGGGCCCACGAGCAGTACTTC. Its protein reads: CASRHQGAHEQYF. With the portions outside the CDR3 filled from the reference TRBV14 and TRBJ2-7 genes, the complete variable region becomes EAGVTQFPSHSVIEKGQTVTLRCDPISGHDNLYWYRRVMGKEIKFLLHFVKESKQDESGMPNNRFLAERTGGTYSTLKVQPAELEDSGVYFCASRHQGAHEQYFGPGTRLTVT.